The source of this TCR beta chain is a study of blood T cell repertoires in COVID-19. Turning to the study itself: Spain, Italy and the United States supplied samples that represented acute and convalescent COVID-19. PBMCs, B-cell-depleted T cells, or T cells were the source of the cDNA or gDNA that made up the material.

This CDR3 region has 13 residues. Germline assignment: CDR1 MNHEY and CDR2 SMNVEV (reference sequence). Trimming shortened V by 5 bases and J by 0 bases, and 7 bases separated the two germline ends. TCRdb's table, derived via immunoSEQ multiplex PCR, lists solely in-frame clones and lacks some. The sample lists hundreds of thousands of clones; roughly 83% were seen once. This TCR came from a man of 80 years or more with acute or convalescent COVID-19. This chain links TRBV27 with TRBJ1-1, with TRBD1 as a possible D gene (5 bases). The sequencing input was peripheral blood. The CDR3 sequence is CASSLQVNTEAFF. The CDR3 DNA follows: TGTGCCAGCAGTCTACAGGTGAACACTGAAGCTTTCTTT.